This TCR beta chain was profiled in a study of blood T cell repertoires in COVID-19. Study at large: Acute and convalescent COVID-19 specimens originated in the United States, Italy and Spain. T cells, B-cell-depleted T cells, or PBMCs provided the cDNA or gDNA that served as material.

With 2 bases removed from V and 4 bases from J, the gap between germline ends came to 11 bases. Per germline, CDR1 MNHEY and CDR2 SVGAGI. The CDR3 is made up of 15 amino acids. Original handling: Reference gene primers were amplified, and this amplification served to estimate nucleated cell counts. Libraries were prepared by immunoSEQ multiplex PCR; TCRdb keeps only in-frame clonotypes and omits some of them. Clone size and V and J calls were adopted from that table, with D and trimming inferred from the DNA. Here the sample spans approximately 180,000 clones, approximately 83% being singletons. Sequenced sample: peripheral blood. The clonotype was recovered from a human donor with active or convalescent COVID-19. The donor label of this sample is uncertain. This chain uses TRBV6-5 with TRBJ2-2, with D possibly matching TRBD2 (6 bases). This CDR3 reads CASSYGDWGTGELFF. The DNA for the CDR3 is TGTGCCAGCAGTTACGGGGACTGGGGCACCGGGGAGCTGTTTTTT.